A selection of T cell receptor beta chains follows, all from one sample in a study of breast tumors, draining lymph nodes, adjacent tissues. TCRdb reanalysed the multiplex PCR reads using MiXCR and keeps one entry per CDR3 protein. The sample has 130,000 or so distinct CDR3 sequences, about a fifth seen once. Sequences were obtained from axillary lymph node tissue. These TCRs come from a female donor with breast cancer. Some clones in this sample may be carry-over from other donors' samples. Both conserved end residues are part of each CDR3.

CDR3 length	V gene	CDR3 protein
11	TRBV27	CASTKSYEQYF
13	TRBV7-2	CASSLGYRQPQHF
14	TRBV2	CASSGQGGNSPLHF
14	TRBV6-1	CASKIAEATDTQYF
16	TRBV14	CASSEYRGHNTGELFF
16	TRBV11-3	CASSQGSGTEGETQYF
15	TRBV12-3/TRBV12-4	CASSTWDRNNTEAFF
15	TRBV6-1	CASSELTTGVGEQYF
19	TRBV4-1	CASSQSRATGALSTDTQYF
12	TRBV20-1	CSPSGSDDTQYF
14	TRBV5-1	CASSPLDRQYEQYF
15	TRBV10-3	CAISEQMGPIGTQYF
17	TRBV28	CASSFSEGGTLSYEQYF
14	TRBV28	CASSLYLAGETQYF
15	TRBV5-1	CASSLGATFYNEQFF
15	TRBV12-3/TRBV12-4	CASSRQANSNQPQHF
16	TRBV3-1	CASSHRTSGRRETQYF
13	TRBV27	CASSLEGRAEQFF
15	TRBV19	CASSSSGTGLGGYTF
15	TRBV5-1	CASSTGLAGVLEQYF
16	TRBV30	CAWSPTSGTRSYEQYF
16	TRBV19	CASSIRLALNTGELFF
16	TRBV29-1	CSVEGGGVAERATQYF
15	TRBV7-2	CASSLAGTGGYGYTF
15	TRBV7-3	CASSLTADRAGELFF
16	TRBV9	CASSTRLAGGYNEQFF
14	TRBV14	CASSNTGVGYEQYF
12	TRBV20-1	CSALNEGRKQFF
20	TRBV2	CASRSVFPGTGIGGANVLTF
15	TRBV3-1	CASSQDRGGNSPLHF
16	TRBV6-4	CASSAGRTSGYNEQFF
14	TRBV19	CASSINRMSYEQYF
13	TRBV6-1	CAGSEAGTQPQHF
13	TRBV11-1	CASSLRTDQPQHF
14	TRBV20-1	CSALTATSNYGYTF
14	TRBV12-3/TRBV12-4	CASRPAQRVDTQYF
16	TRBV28	CASSLVGTSGSNEQFF
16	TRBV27	CASSLSRTLQAHEQYF
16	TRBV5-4	CASSSGDSGRRDTQYF
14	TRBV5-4	CASSLAATNEKLFF
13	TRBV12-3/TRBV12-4	CASTPTGTYEQYF
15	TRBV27	CASSPGGVGNQPQHF
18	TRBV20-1	CSARRRGGASGSSDTQYF
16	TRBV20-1	CSARDLKGGPGNTIYF
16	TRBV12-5	CASGLGTSGSSDTQYF
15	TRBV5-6	CASSLWGGQKEKLFF
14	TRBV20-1	CSAPLKAGRNEQYF
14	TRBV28	CASSLGSGWNTIYF
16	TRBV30	CAWTPQGGIYGNTIYF
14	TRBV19	CASSPSHSYYEQYF
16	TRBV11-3	CASSLEGGDWGDTQYF
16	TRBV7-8	CASSLPVPGAYNEQFF
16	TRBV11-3	CASSLGAGDGTDTQYF
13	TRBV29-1	CSVTGLAGGEQFF
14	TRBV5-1	CASRWETITNEQLF
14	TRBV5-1	CASSLEGGGRPQHF
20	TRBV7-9	CASSSGLAGGTALAKNIQYF
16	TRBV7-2	CASSLGVRESSETQYF
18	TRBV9	CASSVGGQQGRSSSGYTF
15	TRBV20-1	CSARALAGVSGELFF